What follows are 31 T cell receptor beta chains derived from one specimen sequenced in a study of diagnostic markers for celiac disease. TCRdb re-called the reads and shows each CDR3 protein once, DNA omitted. The sample holds around 250 distinct CDR3 sequences. The sequenced sample consisted of either unsorted cells or a sorted T cell fraction (not recorded which). These TCRs come from a human donor. This table probably holds off-target reads from a library built for another chain.

The CDR3 here is CASSPGTVSRRTSATYNEQFF. This chain connects TRBV6-5 to TRBJ2-1; absent DNA, TCRdb's TRBD1 call cannot be checked. From germline, CDR1 is MNHEY and CDR2 SVGAGI. The CDR3 has 21 amino acids.

In terms of frequency, this clonotype is large. The J gene is TRBJ2-7, the V gene TRBV11-2; TCRdb's assignment of TRBD1 cannot be checked, as there is no DNA. The CDR3 spans 12 residues. Germline V gives CDR1 SGHAT, CDR2 FQNNGV. CDR3 loop: CASSPQGDEQYF.

V is TRBV20-1 and J is TRBJ2-3. Germline assignment: CDR1 DFQATT and CDR2 SNEGSKA (reference sequence). The CDR3 runs to 14 residues. The CDR3 protein is CSARARTSTDTQYF.

Measured by frequency, this clonotype is hyperexpanded. This rearrangement joins TRBV12-3 or TRBV12-4 to TRBJ2-1; lacking DNA, the TRBD1 call made by TCRdb goes unchecked. The CDR3 is made up of 13 amino acids. CDR3 sequence reads: CASSLTGISEQFF.

This clonotype shows up as hyperexpanded by frequency. This sequence joins TRBV29-1 and TRBJ1-1; the D call from TCRdb, TRBD1, cannot be confirmed without DNA. This CDR3 is 13 amino acids long. Per the germline V gene, CDR1 is SQVTM and CDR2 is ANQGSEA. CDR3: CSVANRELTEAFF.

The chain uses TRBV20-1 and TRBJ2-7. Germline V gene data show CDR1 as DFQATT and CDR2 as SNEGSKA (reference sequence). CDR3 length: 12 residues. CDR3 loop: CSARAGAPEQYF.

The chain employs TRBV9 and TRBJ1-1. The CDR3 is made up of 13 amino acids. CDR1 SGDLS and CDR2 YYNGEE come from the germline V gene. The CDR3 sequence is CASSKVGTTEAFF. Full variable domain (rest looked up from reference TRBV9 and TRBJ1-1): DSGVTQTPKHLITATGQRVTLRCSPRSGDLSVYWYQQSLDQGLQFLIQYYNGEERAKGNILERFSAQQFPDLHSELNLSSLELGDSALYFCASSKVGTTEAFFGQGTRLTVV.

Frequency places this clonotype as large. The gene calls are TRBV10-3 and TRBJ2-7; TCRdb's D call of TRBD1 is untestable without DNA. The germline CDR1 and CDR2 sequences are ENHRY and SYGVKD. The CDR3 covers 14 residues. CDR3 sequence: CAIRRQGYVYEQYF.

V and J are TRBV28 and TRBJ1-2; TCRdb's D gene call, TRBD1, goes unchecked for lack of DNA. CDR3 size: 15 residues. Germline values: CDR1 MDHEN, CDR2 SYDVKM. CDR3 sequence: CASKDQTDTNYGYTF.

Judged by frequency, this clonotype is large (0.1 to 1%). The chain links TRBV9 to TRBJ2-3. From germline, CDR1 is SGDLS and CDR2 YYNGEE. The CDR3 is made up of 15 amino acids. The CDR3 loop reads CASSARRGSTDTQYF.

According to its frequency, this clonotype is medium-sized. The chain has TRBV2 and TRBJ1-6; lacking DNA, the TRBD1 call made by TCRdb goes unchecked. Germline V CDR1 and CDR2: SNHLY, FYNNEI. The CDR3 has 13 amino acids. CDR3 region: CASSGQGDSPLHF.

This clonotype is deemed medium-sized by its frequency. CDR3 loop: CSARDPMTGELFF. The rearrangement joins TRBV20-1 to TRBJ2-2. The CDR3 consists of 13 residues. The germline V gene has CDR1 DFQATT and CDR2 SNEGSKA (reference sequence).

Its frequency marks this clonotype as medium-sized. The V call is TRBV12-3 or TRBV12-4, the J call TRBJ2-1; checking the TCRdb D call of TRBD2 is not possible without DNA. The CDR3 extends over 15 amino acids. The CDR3: CASSLTAGPYNEQFF.

J is TRBJ1-1 and V is TRBV15. CDR3 length equals 15 residues. Germline assignment: CDR1 LNHNV and CDR2 YYDKDF (reference sequence). The CDR3 is CATSRDIRLNTEAFF.

Measured by frequency, this clonotype is medium-sized. CDR3 sequence: CASSHRDLTSTDTQYF. The rearrangement uses TRBV5-1 and TRBJ2-3; no DNA is available, so the TRBD2 call from TCRdb remains unchecked. There are 16 residues in the CDR3. Germline CDR1 SGHRS, CDR2 YFSETQ.

This clonotype is labeled hyperexpanded based on frequency. The chain combines TRBV6-5 with TRBJ2-5; TCRdb names TRBD2, which stays unverified in the absence of DNA. The CDR3 loop spans 18 amino acids. Germline CDR1 reads MNHEY; CDR2 reads SVGAGI. Here the CDR3 reads CANKQDGGVAGSQETQYF.

By frequency, this clonotype is large (0.1 to 1%). The chain combines TRBV20-1 with TRBJ1-5; the D call of TRBD1 rests on TCRdb alone, since no DNA is present to check it. Germline assignment: CDR1 DFQATT and CDR2 SNEGSKA (reference sequence). The CDR3 sequence is 15 residues long. Here the CDR3 reads CSATPGPERNQPQHF.

The rearrangement joins TRBV27 to TRBJ2-7; TCRdb's assignment of TRBD1 cannot be checked, as there is no DNA. This CDR3 is 15 amino acids long. Germline CDR1 reads MNHEY; CDR2 reads SMNVEV (reference sequence). CDR3 in amino acids: CASSLIPTGSYEQYF.

The rearrangement uses TRBV20-1 and TRBJ1-4. Germline CDR1 DFQATT, CDR2 SNEGSKA (reference sequence). This CDR3 is 14 amino acids long. The CDR3 here is CSAGWEGNNEKLFF.

The chain recombines TRBV7-2 with TRBJ2-7; TCRdb picks TRBD1, but there is no DNA to check that call. The CDR3 runs 13 residues. Germline lookup yields CDR1 SGHTA and CDR2 FQGNSA. The CDR3 spells CASSPRPSGEQYF.

The genes are TRBV20-1 and TRBJ1-1; TCRdb picks TRBD1, but there is no DNA to check that call. Germline V CDR1 and CDR2: DFQATT, SNEGSKA (reference sequence). The CDR3 is made up of 12 amino acids. Here the CDR3 reads CSASQGNTEAFF.

The chain carries TRBV5-1 and TRBJ1-1. CDR3 size: 13 residues. Per the germline V gene, CDR1 is SGHRS and CDR2 is YFSETQ. The CDR3 sequence is CASSLDKNTEAFF.

Measured by frequency, this clonotype is large. The J gene is TRBJ1-5, the V gene TRBV7-9; TCRdb indicates TRBD1, and absent DNA this call remains unverified. The CDR3 runs to 15 residues. The germline CDR1 and CDR2 sequences are SEHNR and FQNEAQ (reference sequence). The CDR3 reads CASSLGDGSNQPQHF.

The rearrangement links TRBV6-1 to TRBJ2-3; lacking DNA, the TRBD1 call made by TCRdb goes unchecked. Germline V gene data show CDR1 as MNHNS and CDR2 as SASEGT. CDR3 length equals 17 residues. This CDR3 reads CASSERIGTGKTDTQYF.

Its frequency marks this clonotype as medium-sized. This chain uses TRBV20-1 with TRBJ2-1; TCRdb returns TRBD2, unconfirmable since there is no DNA. The CDR3 length is 14 residues. CDR1 DFQATT and CDR2 SNEGSKA come from the germline V gene (reference sequence). Here the CDR3 reads CSATSGSFSDEQFF.

According to its frequency, this clonotype is hyperexpanded. V gene TRBV12-3 or TRBV12-4 combines with J gene TRBJ1-3; TCRdb outputs TRBD1, but without DNA this stays unchecked. The CDR3 has 16 residues. The CDR3 is CASSSRTGMSGNTIYF.

The chain uses TRBV19 and TRBJ1-5; TCRdb names TRBD1, which stays unverified in the absence of DNA. Germline V lookup: CDR1 LNHDA, CDR2 SQIVND (reference sequence). The CDR3 contains 16 residues. The CDR3 reads CASSYGTVTSNQPQHF. Looking up the rest from reference TRBV19 and TRBJ1-5 gives the full variable domain: DGGITQSPKYLFRKEGQNVTLSCEQNLNHDAMYWYRQDPGQGLRLIYYSQIVNDFQKGDIAEGYSVSREKKESFPLTVTSAQKNPTAFYLCASSYGTVTSNQPQHFGDGTRLSIL.

This clonotype shows up as large by frequency. CDR3 region: CASRPGSLPTGELFF. V and J are TRBV5-1 and TRBJ2-2; TCRdb proposes TRBD1, but this gene call is untestable without DNA. This CDR3 has 15 residues. Germline V gene lookup returns CDR1 SGHRS and CDR2 YFSETQ.

Judged by frequency, this clonotype is large. The V call is TRBV20-1, the J call TRBJ1-4. The germline V gene has CDR1 DFQATT and CDR2 SNEGSKA (reference sequence). CDR3 length equals 17 residues. CDR3 protein: CSASSHRAGLTNEKLFF.

This chain links TRBV5-1 with TRBJ1-5. Germline loops: CDR1 SGHRS, CDR2 YFSETQ. The CDR3 is made up of 14 amino acids. The CDR3 is CASSLEVSDQPQHF.

This clonotype is called medium-sized (0.01 to 0.1%) based on its frequency. The V and J genes are TRBV20-1 and TRBJ1-2; TCRdb's D call, TRBD1, is unchecked because there is no DNA. In germline, CDR1 is DFQATT, CDR2 SNEGSKA (reference sequence). This CDR3 spans 12 amino acids. CDR3 amino acids: CSVGQGNYGYTF.